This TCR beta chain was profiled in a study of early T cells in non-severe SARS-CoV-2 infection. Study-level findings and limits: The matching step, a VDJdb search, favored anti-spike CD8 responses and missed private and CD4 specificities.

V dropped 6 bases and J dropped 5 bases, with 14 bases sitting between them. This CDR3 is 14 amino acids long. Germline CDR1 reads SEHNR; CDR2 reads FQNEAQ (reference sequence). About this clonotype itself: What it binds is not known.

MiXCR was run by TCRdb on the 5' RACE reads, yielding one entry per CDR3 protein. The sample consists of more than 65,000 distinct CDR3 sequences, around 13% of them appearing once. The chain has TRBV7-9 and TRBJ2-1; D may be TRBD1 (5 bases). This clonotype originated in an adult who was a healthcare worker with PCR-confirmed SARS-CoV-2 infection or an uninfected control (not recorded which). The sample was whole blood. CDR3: CASRGSWGNNEQFF. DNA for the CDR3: TGTGCCAGCAGGGGATCTTGGGGCAACAATGAGCAGTTCTTC.